This T cell receptor (beta chain) was captured by sequencing in a study of blood T cell repertoires in COVID-19 (TCRdb year 2020). Concerning the study at large: Samples from collaborators originated in the United States, Italy and Spain and spanned both the acute and convalescent phases of COVID-19. The prospective study material was composed of cDNA or gDNA derived from T cells, B-cell-depleted T cells, or PBMCs. The dataset comprised deeply sampled blood TCRbeta repertoires from subjects exposed to, actively infected with, or recovered from COVID-19. The repertoires were made available in a free public database intended to serve as a resource for research on the immune response to SARS-CoV-2. Samples were obtained from the ongoing ImmuneRACE study (first 160 participants) and from 1,254 subjects provided by 6 global collaborators. Nearly every sample came with metadata listing a de-identified subject ID, COVID-19 status, age in years and sex. Where HLA class I and class II types were available, the types were taken from metadata supplied by the sample provider, not from assay-based typing. General findings and caveats noted by the study authors: The amount of clinical and demographic metadata varied by source and participant and was provided uncurated.

TCRbeta CDR3 regions were amplified from genomic DNA using the immunoSEQ Assay, a bias-controlled multiplex PCR. Under the source paper's analysis protocol: Within the assay, amplification of reference gene primers was used to estimate how many nucleated cells each sample contained. To quantify the absolute abundance of each unique TCRbeta CDR3 rearrangement, sequence reads were collapsed and filtered. For each sample, productive Simpson clonality was calculated as the square root of Simpson's diversity index across productive rearrangements. In TCRdb, the immuneACCESS table is reduced to in-frame sequences with V and J assigned. These tables do not hold every clone; where another copy was compared, an unresolved V gene accounts for under half, and the others remain unexplained. Clone size and the V and J calls come from that table; the DNA yielded D and trimming. Present in this sample are approximately 300,000 clones, about nine tenths of which were seen just once. The top ten hold around 2.2% of the sample.

Taken from cysteine to phenylalanine, the CDR3 has 10 residues. The DNA shown is the 30-base CDR3, in frame from base 1. V is cut by 7 bases and J by 8 bases, and the space between the germline ends is 8 bases. The germline V gene (reference sequence) gives CDR1 as MNHNY and CDR2 as SVGAGI. Samples from volunteer blood donors who had recovered from COVID-19 were contributed by a second Seattle source. Each collaborating institution followed its own protocols to collect whole blood in K2EDTA tubes. For TCRbeta analysis, collaborators shipped samples in one of three forms: frozen whole blood, isolated PBMCs, or DNA extracted from either of those sample types. As regards this clone: Its binding antigen is unknown. No much larger clone exists at a distance of one base, and base qualities are not known.

This TCR was sampled from a woman aged 50 to 60 who had recovered from COVID-19. The rearranged segments are TRBV6-6 and TRBJ1-2, with the D gene not clear enough to name. The source material was peripheral blood. The base sequence is TGTGCCAGCAATCATGCGGGCTACACCTTC. The encoded protein is CASNHAGYTF.